Below, one TCR beta chain is given with its context. Through a sample-barcoded 5' primer and a J-beta primer mix, a second PCR was run for 7 to 11 cycles. CDR3-containing paired-end reads numbered at least 2.5 million in each sample. TCRdb re-called the 5' RACE reads through MiXCR, storing one row per CDR3 protein. Altogether fewer than 2,000,000 distinct CDR3 sequences are present, about two fifths being singletons, with the ten largest covering 23%. Individuals who donated were healthy Caucasians from Russia aged about 6 to 100. The data belong to a study of blood T cells in healthy people across ages. V dropped 6 bases and J dropped 5 bases, with 19 bases sitting between them. Looked up from germline, CDR1 is MNHNS and CDR2 is SASEGT. The CDR3 is made up of 15 amino acids.

The rearrangement joins TRBV6-1 to TRBJ2-5; D may be TRBD2 (7 bases). This sequence originates from a human donor in good health. The sample taken for sequencing was blood. The CDR3 is CASRDRGAGRETQYF. As DNA, the CDR3 is TGTGCCAGCAGAGACCGGGGGGCGGGACGGGAGACCCAGTACTTC.